Shown below are 7 T cell receptor beta chains from a single sample sequenced in a study of chemoradiotherapy in HPV16-positive cancers (dated by TCRdb to the early 2020s). The method was the immunoSEQ multiplex PCR assay. The immuneACCESS repertoire file appears here via TCRdb, limited to in-frame rearrangements. These files lack a portion of the clones; in checked studies, under half of the deficit traces to unresolved V genes, and the cause of the others is not known. The sample data list roughly 1,900 clones, and approximately 87% of these were observed just once. The ten largest clones add up to 7% to 10% of the sample. Specimen: tumor tissue, collected from a patient who underwent chemoradiotherapy. The receptors stem from a human donor with HPV-associated anogenital cancer.

The chain uses TRBV5-1 and TRBJ1-2; D is undetermined. The germline gives CDR1 SGHRS, CDR2 YFSETQ. Trimming shortened V by 4 bases and J by 5 bases, and 21 bases separated the two germline ends. The CDR3 runs to 16 residues. The CDR3 sequence: CASSPDPSSPSYGYTF. In DNA form, the CDR3 reads TGCGCCAGCAGCCCAGACCCGAGCAGTCCCAGTTATGGCTACACCTTC.

The chain employs TRBV19 and TRBJ2-2, with 8 positions matching TRBD2. The CDR3 loop spans 15 amino acids. Germline V CDR1 and CDR2: LNHDA, SQIVND (reference sequence). V dropped 4 bases and J dropped 6; count of bases not matched to a gene: 7. This CDR3 reads CASSTRTSPSGELFF. In nucleotides, the CDR3 is TGTGCCAGTAGTACACGGACTAGCCCTTCCGGGGAGCTGTTTTTT.

The V gene is TRBV30, the J gene TRBJ1-4, with a tentative D call TRBD1 (6 bases). The CDR3 sequence is 13 residues long. Per the germline V gene, CDR1 is GTSNPN and CDR2 is SVGIG (reference sequence). Deletions cut 5 bases from V and 3 bases from J, with 10 bases between. The CDR3 loop is CAWGQGSNEKLFF. DNA for the CDR3: TGTGCCTGGGGTCAGGGGTCTAATGAAAAACTGTTTTTT.

The V call is TRBV7-9, the J call TRBJ1-1; the D is unclear. The CDR3 extends over 12 amino acids. Trimming pared 1 base from V and 6 bases from J, leaving 6 bases between. Germline V gene sequence: CDR1 SEHNR, CDR2 FQNEAQ (reference sequence). The CDR3 loop reads CASSLDWAEAFF. The CDR3 bases are TGTGCCAGCAGCTTAGATTGGGCTGAAGCTTTCTTT.

Here the CDR3 DNA reads TGTGCCAGCAGCTTGCGAGGGGGAAACACCATATATTTT. Amino acid sequence: CASSLRGGNTIYF. The genes are TRBV5-4 and TRBJ1-3; D remains unclear. The V gene's germline CDR1 is SGHNT and CDR2 YYREEE (reference sequence). The CDR3 sequence is 13 residues long. V gave up 1 base and J gave up 4 bases, with 6 bases separating them. Filled out from reference TRBV5-4 and TRBJ1-3, the complete variable domain reads ETGVTQSPTHLIKTRGQQVTLRCSSQSGHNTVSWYQQALGQGPQFIFQYYREEENGRGNFPPRFSGLQFPNYSSELNVNALELDDSALYLCASSLRGGNTIYFGEGSWLTVV.

This clone was counted once. This chain uses TRBV7-2 with TRBJ1-4, with a tentative D call TRBD1 (5 bases). The CDR3 contains 16 residues. V was cut by 5 bases and J by 13 bases, with 26 bases left in between. The germline gives CDR1 SGHTA, CDR2 FQGNSA. CDR3 residues: CASSLTTGTLGGALFF. CDR3 bases: TGTGCCAGCAGCCTAACTACCGGGACCCTGGGTGGGGCACTGTTTTTT.

V gene TRBV7-6 combines with J gene TRBJ2-7, with a tentative D call TRBD1 (5 bases). The CDR3 has 13 residues. The V end was cut by 6 bases, the J end by 5 bases, with 14 bases between. Germline V gives CDR1 SGHVS, CDR2 FNYEAQ. CDR3 sequence: CASSPNRNHEQYF. In DNA form, the CDR3 reads TGTGCCAGCAGTCCAAACAGGAACCACGAGCAGTACTTC.